This T cell receptor beta chain appears in the sequencing data of a study of graft-versus-host responses after intestinal transplantation. Study as a whole: Anti-thymocyte globulin served as induction for all recipients, who then took tacrolimus and steroids for about 3 years.

This CDR3 spans 11 amino acids. The V end lost 5 bases, the J end lost 8 bases, and 12 bases lay between the germline ends. Germline V lookup: CDR1 GTSNPN, CDR2 SVGIG (reference sequence). Generated by immunoSEQ multiplex PCR, the TCRdb table keeps only in-frame clones and is missing some. The sample consists of about 57,000 clones, 70% to 90% of them appearing once. The chain has TRBV30 and TRBJ1-2; D perhaps matches TRBD1 (5 bases). The TCR comes from a human patient who received an intestinal transplant, so some T cells may come from the graft donor. The starting material was PBMCs, obtained 26 days after transplant. The CDR3 loop reads CAWGRQSGYTF. The DNA of the CDR3 is TGTGCCTGGGGCAGACAGAGCGGCTACACCTTC.